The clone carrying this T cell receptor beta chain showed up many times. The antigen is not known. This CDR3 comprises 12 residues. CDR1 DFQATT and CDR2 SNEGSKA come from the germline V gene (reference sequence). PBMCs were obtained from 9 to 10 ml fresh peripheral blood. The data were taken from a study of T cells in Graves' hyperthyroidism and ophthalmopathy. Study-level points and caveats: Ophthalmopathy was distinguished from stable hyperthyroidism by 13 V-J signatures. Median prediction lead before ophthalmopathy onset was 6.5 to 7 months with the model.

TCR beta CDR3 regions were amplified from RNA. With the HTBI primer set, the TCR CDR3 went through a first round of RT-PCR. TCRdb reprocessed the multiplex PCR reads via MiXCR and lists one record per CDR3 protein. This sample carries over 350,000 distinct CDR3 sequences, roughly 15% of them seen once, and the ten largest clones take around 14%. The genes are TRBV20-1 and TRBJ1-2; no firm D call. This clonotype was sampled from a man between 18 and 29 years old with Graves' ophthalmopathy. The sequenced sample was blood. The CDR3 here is CSIIGWLRGYTF. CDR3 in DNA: TGCAGCATTATAGGGTGGCTGCGGGGCTACACCTTC.